Listed below are T cell receptor beta chains from one sample, sequenced in a study of Graves' ophthalmopathy and Graves' hyperthyroidism. TCRdb called the multiplex PCR reads again in MiXCR, with one record for every CDR3 protein. The sample carries roughly 600,000 distinct CDR3 sequences, 39% recorded once. Material for sequencing was peripheral blood or thyroid tissue (not recorded which). The receptor set was obtained from an adult man with Graves' hyperthyroidism. Both conserved end residues are part of each CDR3. The order of the fields is D gene, V gene, clone size, J gene, CDR3 protein, CDR3 DNA. D genes are given only for firm matches. For some rows the clone size is stated as once, few or many, or as a class when expanded; others skip it.

-	TRBV4-1	-	TRBJ2-5	CASSQGGGLVETQYF	TGCGCCAGCAGCCAAGGGGGTGGACTGGTAGAGACCCAGTACTTC
-	TRBV7-8	-	TRBJ2-7	CASSFRVDGTGQYF	TGTGCCAGCAGCTTCAGGGTGGACGGAACCGGGCAGTACTTC
TRBD1	TRBV24-1	few	TRBJ2-6	CATSDYTGTGGNGANVLTF	TGTGCCACCAGTGATTATACCGGGACAGGGGGGAATGGGGCCAACGTCCTGACTTTC
-	TRBV5-4	-	TRBJ1-1	CASSLRGGSQEAFF	TGTGCCAGCAGCTTGAGAGGGGGTTCACAAGAAGCTTTCTTT
-	TRBV3-1	few	TRBJ1-2	CASSQDLAVDYGYTF	TGTGCCAGCAGCCAAGATCTGGCCGTGGACTATGGCTACACCTTC
TRBD1	TRBV19	once	TRBJ1-3	CASSIAGQGGNTIYF	TGTGCCAGTAGTATAGCCGGACAGGGAGGAAACACCATATATTTT
TRBD1	TRBV3-1	many	TRBJ1-2	CASSPQGVTYGYTF	TGTGCCAGCAGCCCACAGGGGGTAACCTATGGCTACACCTTC
TRBD1	TRBV29-1	-	TRBJ2-5	CSVGTGVNQPQYF	TGCAGCGTTGGGACAGGGGTCAATCAGCCCCAGTACTTC
-	TRBV7-9	few	TRBJ2-5	CATPTSSAVATQETQYF	TGTGCCACCCCTACGTCTAGTGCCGTGGCTACCCAAGAGACCCAGTACTTC
-	TRBV5-8	many	TRBJ1-5	CASSLAHSNQPQHF	TGTGCCAGCAGCTTGGCGCATAGCAATCAGCCCCAGCATTTT
TRBD1	TRBV10-3	many	TRBJ1-2	CAISGEGQGRHYGYTF	TGTGCCATCAGTGGGGAGGGACAGGGAAGACACTATGGCTACACCTTC
-	TRBV11-2	-	TRBJ1-2	CASSDSSGAHGYTF	TGTGCCAGCAGCGACTCTAGCGGGGCGCATGGCTACACCTTC
-	TRBV24-1	many	TRBJ2-2	CATSGAYTGELFF	TGTGCCACCAGTGGGGCATACACCGGGGAGCTGTTTTTT
-	TRBV9	many	TRBJ1-2	CASSVAPGRLNYGYTF	TGTGCCAGCAGCGTAGCCCCGGGACGGCTTAACTATGGCTACACCTTC
-	TRBV5-1	many	TRBJ1-2	CASSLAIGLSNYGYTF	TGCGCCAGCAGCTTGGCGATCGGGCTTTCTAACTATGGCTACACCTTC
-	TRBV15	-	TRBJ1-2	CATSTRGGVNGYTF	TGTGCCACCAGCACCCGGGGAGGTGTAAATGGCTACACCTTC
TRBD1	TRBV7-2	many	TRBJ2-5	CASRKQTGGKETQYF	TGTGCCAGCAGAAAACAGACAGGGGGGAAAGAGACCCAGTACTTC
TRBD1	TRBV7-2	-	TRBJ1-2	CASSGDDRVRNGYTF	TGTGCCAGCAGCGGGGACGACAGGGTTCGAAATGGCTACACCTTC
TRBD1	TRBV20-1	many	TRBJ1-1	CSARDDGTVDTEAFF	TGCAGTGCTAGGGATGACGGGACAGTCGACACTGAAGCTTTCTTT
-	TRBV10-1	few	TRBJ2-3	CASSEDSSLGTDTQYF	TGCGCCAGCAGTGAGGACAGTAGTTTAGGCACAGATACGCAGTATTTT
-	TRBV6-1	few	TRBJ1-1	CASSYEWGWDTEAFF	TGTGCCAGCAGTTACGAATGGGGATGGGACACTGAAGCTTTCTTT
-	TRBV7-2	-	TRBJ2-2	CASSRELRTGELFF	TGTGCCAGCAGCCGGGAACTCAGGACCGGGGAGCTGTTTTTT
-	TRBV7-6	many	TRBJ2-7	CASSLSSGVSEQYF	TGTGCCAGCAGCTTAAGCTCGGGAGTATCCGAGCAGTACTTC
TRBD1	TRBV11-3	-	TRBJ2-2	CASFPRQGSTGELFF	TGTGCCAGCTTTCCTCGACAGGGATCCACCGGGGAGCTGTTTTTT
TRBD2	TRBV29-1	many	TRBJ2-7	CSVGISGKSYEQYF	TGCAGCGTCGGGATTAGCGGGAAATCCTACGAGCAGTACTTC
-	TRBV7-9	-	TRBJ2-1	CASSLVRDLNNQFF	TGTGCCAGCAGCTTAGTCCGGGACCTAAACAACCAGTTCTTC
TRBD2	TRBV10-2	-	TRBJ2-7	CASSELAGGYEQYF	TGCGCCAGCAGTGAACTAGCGGGAGGCTACGAGCAGTACTTC
-	TRBV19	many	TRBJ1-4	CASSRGFEKLFF	TGTGCCAGTAGTCGGGGATTTGAAAAACTGTTTTTT
TRBD2	TRBV7-2	few	TRBJ2-5	CASSSGTSGGGETQYF	TGTGCCAGCAGCTCTGGGACTAGCGGGGGGGGGGAGACCCAGTACTTC
-	TRBV20-1	few	TRBJ1-2	CSASLGNYGYTF	TGCAGTGCTAGTCTGGGAAACTATGGCTACACCTTC
-	TRBV11-3	many	TRBJ1-1	CASSLRGGYTEAFF	TGTGCCAGCAGTTTACGGGGAGGTTACACTGAAGCTTTCTTT
-	TRBV7-2	few	TRBJ1-1	CASSPLLVGTEAFF	TGTGCCAGCAGTCCCCTTTTGGTAGGCACTGAAGCTTTCTTT
-	TRBV9	-	TRBJ2-3	CASSVEPAADTQYF	TGTGCCAGCAGCGTAGAACCCGCCGCAGATACGCAGTATTTT
-	TRBV5-1	-	TRBJ1-1	CASSLAGGIGTEAFF	TGCGCCAGCAGCTTGGCCGGGGGAATTGGCACTGAAGCTTTCTTT
-	TRBV7-9	many	TRBJ2-7	CASSLEGGRYEQYF	TGTGCCAGCAGCTTAGAAGGGGGTCGCTACGAGCAGTACTTC
-	TRBV2	many	TRBJ2-2	CASSGRGTGELFF	TGTGCCAGCAGTGGACGGGGCACCGGGGAGCTGTTTTTT
TRBD1	TRBV6-6	-	TRBJ2-5	CASSTGAGLETQYF	TGTGCCAGCAGTACAGGGGCAGGGCTCGAGACCCAGTACTTC
-	TRBV24-1	-	TRBJ1-1	CATSDGGAPFF	TGTGCCACCAGTGATGGGGGGGCACCTTTCTTT
TRBD1	TRBV2	many	TRBJ1-1	CASRGQGRFAAFF	TGTGCCAGCAGAGGACAGGGTCGGTTTGCAGCTTTCTTT
-	TRBV20-1	-	TRBJ2-5	CSARSGTNTDTQYF	TGCAGTGCTAGATCCGGGACAAACACAGATACGCAGTACTTC
-	TRBV29-1	-	TRBJ2-7	CSHPGPSYEQYF	TGCAGCCACCCCGGACCATCCTACGAGCAGTACTTC
-	TRBV28	few	TRBJ1-1	CASSQTGPEAFF	TGTGCCAGCAGCCAGACAGGTCCTGAAGCTTTCTTT
TRBD1	TRBV10-3	-	TRBJ2-7	CAISESPGGKYEQYF	TGTGCCATCAGTGAGAGTCCAGGGGGCAAATACGAGCAGTACTTC
-	TRBV10-2	-	TRBJ1-6	CASSAKDSLHSYNSPLHF	TGCGCCAGCAGTGCTAAGGACAGTCTCCACTCCTATAATTCACCCCTCCACTTT
TRBD1	TRBV20-1	many	TRBJ2-5	CSARPIQGTQETQYF	TGCAGTGCTAGACCTATACAGGGGACCCAAGAGACCCAGTACTTC
-	TRBV24-1	-	TRBJ2-2	CATNQTGKTGELFF	TGTGCCACCAACCAGACAGGAAAAACCGGGGAGCTGTTTTTT